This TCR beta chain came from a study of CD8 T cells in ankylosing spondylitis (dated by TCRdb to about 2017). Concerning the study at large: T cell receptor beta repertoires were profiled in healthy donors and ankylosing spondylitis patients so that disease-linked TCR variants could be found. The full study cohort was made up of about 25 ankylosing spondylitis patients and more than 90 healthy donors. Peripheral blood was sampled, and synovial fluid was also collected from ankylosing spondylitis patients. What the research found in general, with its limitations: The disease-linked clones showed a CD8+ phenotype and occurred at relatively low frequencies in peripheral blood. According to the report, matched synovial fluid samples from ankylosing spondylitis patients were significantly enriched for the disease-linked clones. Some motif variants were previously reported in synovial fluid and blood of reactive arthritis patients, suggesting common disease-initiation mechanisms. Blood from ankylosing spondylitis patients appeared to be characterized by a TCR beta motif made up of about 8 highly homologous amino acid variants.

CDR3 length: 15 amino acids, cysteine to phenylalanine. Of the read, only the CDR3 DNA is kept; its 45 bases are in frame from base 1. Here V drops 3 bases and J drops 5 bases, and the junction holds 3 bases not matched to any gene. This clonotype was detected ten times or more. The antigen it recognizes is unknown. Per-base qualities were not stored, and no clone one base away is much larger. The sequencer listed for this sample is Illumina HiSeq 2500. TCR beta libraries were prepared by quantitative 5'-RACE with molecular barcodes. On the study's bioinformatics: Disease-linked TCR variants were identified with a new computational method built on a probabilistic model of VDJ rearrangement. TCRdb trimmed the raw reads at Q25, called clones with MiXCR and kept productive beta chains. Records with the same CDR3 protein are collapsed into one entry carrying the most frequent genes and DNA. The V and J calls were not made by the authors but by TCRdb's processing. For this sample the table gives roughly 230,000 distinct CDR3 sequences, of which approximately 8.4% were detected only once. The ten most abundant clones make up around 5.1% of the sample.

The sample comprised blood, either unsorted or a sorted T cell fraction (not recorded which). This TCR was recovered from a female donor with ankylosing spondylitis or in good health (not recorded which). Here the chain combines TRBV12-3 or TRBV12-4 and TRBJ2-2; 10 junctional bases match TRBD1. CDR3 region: CASSLGQGLTGELFF. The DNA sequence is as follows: TGTGCCAGCAGTTTGGGACAGGGGTTGACCGGGGAGCTGTTTTTT.